This entry lists 10 T cell receptor beta chains sequenced from one sample in a study of T cell responses to AZD1222 COVID-19 vaccine. The table came from immunoSEQ multiplex PCR; TCRdb's copy has only in-frame clones and leaves some out. The sample contains about 73,000 clones, roughly 89% of which appear only once. The sample in question was peripheral blood, obtained 28 days after the second AZD1222 dose. These receptors came from an adult who received the AZD1222 COVID-19 vaccine.

V gene TRBV6-5 combines with J gene TRBJ1-4; D not resolved. Looked up from germline, CDR1 is MNHEY and CDR2 is SVGAGI. This CDR3 has 16 residues. The germline V and J ends were trimmed by 1 base and 0 bases, with 9 bases remaining between them. CDR3 DNA sequence: TGTGCCAGCAGTTACTATGGGAGAGCAACTAATGAAAAACTGTTTTTT. Protein product: CASSYYGRATNEKLFF.

The CDR3 loop is CASSLGRVDNEQFF. The DNA for the CDR3 is TGTGCCAGCAGCTTAGGGCGGGTAGACAATGAGCAGTTCTTC. The gene calls are TRBV7-9 and TRBJ2-1, with D possibly TRBD2 on 5 matching bases. CDR1 and CDR2 from the germline V gene are SEHNR and FQNEAQ (reference sequence). CDR3 length: 14 amino acids. Trimming removed 1 base from V and 5 bases from J, with 9 bases in between.

The V call is TRBV9, the J call TRBJ1-5, with D hard to call. The germline CDR1 and CDR2 sequences are SGDLS and YYNGEE. The CDR3 runs to 12 residues. V was clipped by 4 bases and J by 1 base, with 3 bases between them. CDR3 in DNA: TGTGCCAGCAGCCGAAGCAATCAGCCCCAGCATTTT. This encodes CASSRSNQPQHF.

This chain uses TRBV4-1 with TRBJ2-3; D uncertain. Germline V lookup: CDR1 MGHRA, CDR2 YSYEKL. The CDR3 runs to 15 residues. V lost 4 bases and J lost 6, with 17 bases in between. The CDR3 spells CASSLVGVGPDTQYF. DNA for the CDR3: TGCGCCAGCAGCCTGGTAGGTGTAGGTCCGGATACGCAGTATTTT.

V usage is TRBV7-2 and J usage is TRBJ2-1, with TRBD2 as a possible D gene (6 bases). V was pared by 4 bases and J by 1 base, with 11 bases between. CDR3 size: 15 residues. The germline gives CDR1 SGHTA, CDR2 FQGNSA. The CDR3 region is CASSSLANSYNEQFF. The CDR3 bases are TGTGCCAGCAGCTCGCTAGCGAATTCCTACAATGAGCAGTTCTTC.

The rearrangement links TRBV12-5 to TRBJ1-6; D gene uncertain. The germline V gene encodes CDR1 LGHNT and CDR2 FRNRAP. The CDR3 runs 11 residues. V was trimmed by 1 base and J by 15 bases, leaving 7 bases between them. CDR3 nucleotide sequence: TGTGCTAGTGGTTTGGGAGAGCACCTCCACTTT. Amino acid sequence: CASGLGEHLHF.

The chain employs TRBV15 and TRBJ2-1, with D maybe TRBD2 (6 bases). Germline assignment: CDR1 LNHNV and CDR2 YYDKDF (reference sequence). V was trimmed by 6 bases and J by 4 bases, leaving 10 bases between them. The length of the CDR3 is 13 residues. CDR3 sequence: CATSGGTYNEQFF. The CDR3 region has the DNA TGTGCCACCAGTGGCGGGACTTACAATGAGCAGTTCTTC.

Here the CDR3 DNA reads TGTGCCAGCAGCTTAGGGGGACCTAGCAATCAGCCCCAGCATTTT. Translation: CASSLGGPSNQPQHF. V gene TRBV13 combines with J gene TRBJ1-5; a possible D gene is TRBD1 (5 bases). V shed 0 bases and J shed 0 bases, with 6 bases lying between them. This CDR3 spans 15 amino acids. The germline CDR1 and CDR2 sequences are PRHDT and FYEKMQ (reference sequence).

This chain links TRBV6-5 with TRBJ1-5; D may be TRBD1 (5 bases). CDR3 size: 14 residues. From germline, CDR1 is MNHEY and CDR2 SVGAGI. Trimming removed 5 bases at V and 4 bases at J, with 12 bases between. The CDR3 nucleotides are TGTGCCAGCAGTAGATCAGGGCCGAATCAGCCCCAGCATTTT. Amino acid sequence: CASSRSGPNQPQHF.

The genes are TRBV5-4 and TRBJ2-3, with TRBD2 identical over 8 bases. Germline-derived CDR1 and CDR2 are SGHNT and YYREEE (reference sequence). This CDR3 is 16 amino acids long. The ends lost 2 bases at V and 0 bases at J; junction bases unmatched: 5. The CDR3 region has the DNA TGTGCCAGCAGCTTACCGGGACTAGGAAGCACAGATACGCAGTATTTT. Amino acids: CASSLPGLGSTDTQYF.